Below, 10 T cell receptor beta chains from the same sample are listed, as sequenced in a study of blood T cell repertoires in COVID-19. Profiled with immunoSEQ multiplex PCR; TCRdb holds only in-frame clones, not every one. The sample lists roughly 140,000 clones, over 75% occurring once. The sample consisted of peripheral blood. The receptor source for this set is a woman between 40 and 50 years old with acute or convalescent COVID-19.

The chain combines TRBV9 with TRBJ2-7; 12 nucleotides align to TRBD2. J gave up 4 bases and V 3 bases, and 5 bases lay outside the gene matches. Germline values: CDR1 SGDLS, CDR2 YYNGEE. This CDR3 is 15 amino acids long. The CDR3 protein is CASSAGLAGIYEQYF. CDR3 DNA: TGTGCCAGCAGCGCAGGACTAGCGGGAATATACGAGCAGTACTTC.

The V and J genes are TRBV28 and TRBJ1-5, with 8 nucleotides matching TRBD1. Germline CDR1 MDHEN, CDR2 SYDVKM. The CDR3 extends over 17 amino acids. The V gene end was trimmed by 3 bases and the J gene end by 0 bases; junction bases not matched to a gene: 7. CDR3 nucleotide sequence: TGTGCCAGCAGTTTTACCGGGACAGGCTATAGCAATCAGCCCCAGCATTTT. It yields the protein CASSFTGTGYSNQPQHF.

The chain uses TRBV12-3 or TRBV12-4 and TRBJ1-2, with D possibly matching TRBD1 (6 bases). V lost 5 bases to trimming and J lost 8 bases, with 15 bases between them. CDR3 length equals 13 residues. As DNA, the CDR3 is TGTGCCAGCAGTGAAAACAGGGTGTACGGCTACACCTTC. Its protein is CASSENRVYGYTF.

This clone was seen a single time. The genes are TRBV11-3 and TRBJ2-5; 9 positions match TRBD1. Germline V gene data show CDR1 as SGHNT and CDR2 as YENEEA. There are 15 residues in the CDR3. Germline trimming cut 5 bases from V and 4 bases from J; bases unmatched to any gene: 8. The CDR3 DNA reads as TGTGCCAGCAGCCAGAGACAGGGGGTAATAGAGACCCAGTACTTC. It specifies CASSQRQGVIETQYF.

This chain connects TRBV7-9 to TRBJ1-2; 10 nucleotides agree with TRBD1. J was trimmed by 4 bases and V by 3 bases; bases with no gene match: 2. This CDR3 is built from 14 residues. Per germline, CDR1 SEHNR and CDR2 FQNEAQ (reference sequence). CDR3 DNA sequence: TGTGCCAGCAGCTTCCGGGACAGGGGCTATGGCTACACCTTC. Encoded protein: CASSFRDRGYGYTF.

Points on this clone: The junction shows a germline mismatch at one end, possibly a read error. The chain recombines TRBV7-7 with TRBJ2-2, with TRBD2 identical over 10 bases. CDR1 and CDR2 (germline): SSHAT, FNYEAQ (reference sequence). The CDR3 is 16 amino acids. This chain's CDR3 is CASSTTSGLNTGELFF. The CDR3 DNA reads TGTGCTAGCAGCACGACTAGCGGGCTTAACACCGGGGAGCTGTTTTTT.

V is TRBV27 and J is TRBJ1-2; the match to TRBD1 covers 8 bases. The germline gives CDR1 MNHEY, CDR2 SMNVEV (reference sequence). V lost 6 bases and J lost 8; bases outside the gene matches: 11. There are 14 residues in the CDR3. As DNA, the CDR3 is TGTGCCAGCAGACCCCCGGACAGGGCATCGGGCTACACCTTC. Translating gives CASRPPDRASGYTF.

This chain connects TRBV28 to TRBJ1-2, with 11 bases lining up with TRBD1. V dropped 10 bases and J dropped 4; count of bases not matched to a gene: 8. The germline V gene has CDR1 MDHEN and CDR2 SYDVKM. The CDR3 contains 14 residues. The CDR3 loop is CATTDRGLGYGYTF. The CDR3 DNA sequence: TGTGCCACGACGGACAGGGGGCTTGGCTATGGCTACACCTTC.

This clone showed up just a few times. The genes are TRBV18 and TRBJ1-3; TRBD1 agrees at 8 bases. This CDR3 has 14 amino acids. Germline CDR1 and CDR2: KGHSH and LQKENI. V dropped 3 bases and J dropped 7; count of bases not matched to a gene: 5. CDR3: CASSPADRANTIYF. The CDR3 nucleotides are TGTGCCAGCTCACCCGCGGACAGGGCGAACACCATATATTTT.

The genes are TRBV5-1 and TRBJ1-6; 9 positions match TRBD1. The CDR3 spans 15 residues. Germline V lookup: CDR1 SGHRS, CDR2 YFSETQ. Trimming took 0 bases from V and 7 from J; bases not matched to a gene: 2. The CDR3 region has the DNA TGCGCCAGCAGCTTGGTACAGGGGGCGAATTCACCCCTCCACTTT. It encodes CASSLVQGANSPLHF.